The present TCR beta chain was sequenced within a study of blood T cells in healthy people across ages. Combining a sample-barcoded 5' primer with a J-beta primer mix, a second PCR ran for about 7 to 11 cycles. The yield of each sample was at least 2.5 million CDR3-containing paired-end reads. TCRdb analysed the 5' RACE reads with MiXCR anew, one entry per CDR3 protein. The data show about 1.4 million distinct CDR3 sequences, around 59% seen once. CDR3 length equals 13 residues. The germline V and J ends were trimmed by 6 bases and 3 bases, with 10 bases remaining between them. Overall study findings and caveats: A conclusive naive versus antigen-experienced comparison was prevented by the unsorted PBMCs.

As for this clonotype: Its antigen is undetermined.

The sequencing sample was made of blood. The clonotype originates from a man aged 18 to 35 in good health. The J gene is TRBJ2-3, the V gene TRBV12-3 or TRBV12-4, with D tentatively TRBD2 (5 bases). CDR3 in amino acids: CASRSEETDTQYF. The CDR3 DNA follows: TGTGCCAGCAGGTCGGAGGAAACAGATACGCAGTATTTT.